The T cell receptor beta chain under discussion was sequenced for a study of early T cells in non-severe SARS-CoV-2 infection. In its sample, this clonotype was seen a few times. Its antigen is unidentified. Notes on the study in general: Anti-spike CD8 responses were favored in VDJdb matching, and private and CD4 specificities were missed.

The V end was cut by 3 bases, the J end by 7 bases, with 16 bases between. The CDR3 has 14 residues. Germline V gives CDR1 DFQATT, CDR2 SNEGSKA (reference sequence). From the 5' RACE reads, TCRdb called clonotypes with MiXCR, one entry per CDR3 protein. Altogether nearly 95,000 distinct CDR3 sequences are present, 15% to 20% being singletons, with the ten largest covering approximately 5.1%. The TCR comes from an adult who was a healthcare worker with PCR-confirmed SARS-CoV-2 infection or an uninfected control (not recorded which). The material sequenced was whole blood, taken at baseline. The chain couples TRBV20-1 to TRBJ2-4; D possibly corresponds to TRBD2 (6 bases). Here the CDR3 DNA reads TGCAGTGCTAGTAATGCGGGGTCAGAGAACATTCAGTACTTC. Its protein product is CSASNAGSENIQYF.